This T cell receptor (beta chain) emerged from a study of technical replicates of blood from several donors. After removal of 1 base from V and 3 bases from J, the junction contained 1 base not matched to a gene. The CDR3 covers 16 residues. Germline V gene data show CDR1 as ENHRY and CDR2 as SYGVKD. Sequenced by immunoSEQ multiplex PCR; TCRdb stores in-frame clones only, minus some. The table shows 53,000 or so clones, with approximately 92% occurring only once. The rearrangement uses TRBV10-3 and TRBJ2-3, with 13 bases fitting TRBD2. Sequenced material: PBMCs. The origin of this receptor is a human donor in good health. Some clones in this sample may be carry-over from other donors' samples. CDR3 sequence reads: CAISELGLAGTDTQYF. CDR3 DNA sequence: TGTGCCATCAGTGAGTTGGGACTAGCGGGAACAGATACGCAGTATTTT.